This is a list of T cell receptor beta chains from one sample in a study of OX40 agonist ivuxolimab in advanced cancers. Method: immunoSEQ multiplex PCR; TCRdb's copy keeps in-frame clones and lacks some. The sample yields 90,000 or so clones, around nine tenths seen once. The specimen was CD4+ or CD8+ T cells sorted from blood, collected in a trial of the OX40 agonist ivuxolimab. Receptors originate from an adult with an advanced solid tumor such as melanoma, head and neck, liver or kidney cancer. The conserved cysteine and the conserved F or W are not part of the CDR3 here. The D gene is left open where the match is weak. Expanded clones get a size class; other rows say once, few or many, or leave the size out.

>TRBD1|TRBJ2-2|-|TRBV5-1
ASSFNQPGTGGTGELF
>-|TRBJ1-2|-|TRBV19
ASSGVDYGYT
>TRBD1|TRBJ1-4|-|TRBV6-1
ASSDQTGGNEKLF
>-|TRBJ2-7|-|TRBV2
ASSDSTYEQY
>-|TRBJ1-4|-|TRBV2
ASSGPGGPNEKLF
>-|TRBJ1-2|-|TRBV6-1
ASSYGHGYT
>-|TRBJ2-7|once|TRBV7-2
ASSRLTYEQY
>-|TRBJ1-2|once|TRBV13
ASSPREGYGYT
>TRBD1|TRBJ2-1|-|TRBV7-9
ASSPGQGTNEQF
>TRBD1|TRBJ1-2|-|TRBV7-2
ASSPSRDRVGGYT
>-|TRBJ1-3|-|TRBV6-5
ASRAQAFSGNTIY
>-|TRBJ2-7|-|TRBV5-4
ASSPTPGLGSYEQY
>-|TRBJ2-3|-|TRBV14
ASSQEIRGDTQY
>-|TRBJ2-3|-|TRBV4-1
ASSQTPGPTPQY
>-|TRBJ2-3|-|TRBV7-9
ASSFGDTDTQY
>TRBD1|TRBJ1-2|-|TRBV7-7
AVSGGWNYGYT
>-|TRBJ1-2|-|TRBV21-1
ASSSLRGYT
>-|TRBJ2-1|-|TRBV7-3
ASSAGVSSDEQF
>-|TRBJ2-3|-|TRBV9
ASSPSTVSTDTQY
>-|TRBJ2-3|-|TRBV19
ASSIAVGLDTQY
>-|TRBJ2-2|few|TRBV2
ASSGSLAGELF
>-|TRBJ1-6|-|TRBV7-9
ASSSTRAQRNSPLH
>-|TRBJ2-4|-|TRBV27
ASSGGAKNIQY
>-|TRBJ1-4|-|TRBV7-2
ASSLAGRVNANEKLF
>TRBD1|TRBJ2-3|-|TRBV19
ASSIDRTGHQDTQY
>-|TRBJ1-6|-|TRBV9
ASSPGSSGSPLH
>-|-|-|TRBV6-1
ASTGTTYEQY
>-|TRBJ1-1|few|TRBV6-5
ASRPRVSGDTEAF
>-|TRBJ2-5|once|TRBV11-2
ASSLERGGETQY
>-|TRBJ1-2|-|TRBV18
ASSPSQGQANYGYT
>-|TRBJ2-3|-|TRBV7-2
ASSSTLSGTDTQY
>-|TRBJ1-3|-|TRBV7-8
ASSTGPEGTIY
>-|TRBJ1-2|once|TRBV6-1
ASSPEGVDGYT
>-|TRBJ1-1|-|TRBV9
ASSPIGLGGEAF
>-|TRBJ2-4|-|TRBV18
ASSPPGDPTKNIQY
>-|TRBJ2-2|once|TRBV11-2
ASSPLPGNTGELF
>-|TRBJ1-2|few|TRBV7-3
ASSVDGKSGYT
>TRBD2|TRBJ2-7|-|TRBV5-6
ASTPLGGSSYEQY
>TRBD1|TRBJ2-3|-|TRBV5-1
ASSSGGPSTDTQY
>TRBD2|TRBJ2-3|-|TRBV11-2
ASSPGLATDTQY
>TRBD1|TRBJ2-3|-|TRBV18
ASSLPGTGSTDTQY
>TRBD1|TRBJ2-7|-|TRBV9
ASSGGTGPYEQY
>-|TRBJ2-3|-|TRBV9
ASSVVGEGGTDTQY
>TRBD1|TRBJ2-7|-|TRBV6-4
ASSTYRGRRGEQY
>TRBD2|TRBJ2-1|-|TRBV7-2
ASSSTSGRGNEQF
>-|TRBJ1-5|-|TRBV30
AWTTADQPQH
>-|TRBJ2-7|-|TRBV10-2
ASSVGREYEQY
>-|TRBJ1-2|once|TRBV11-3
ASSLAKGDGYT
>-|TRBJ2-7|-|TRBV6-1
ASSAGRRYEQY
>-|TRBJ1-3|many|TRBV4-3
ASSQGVGSLGNTIY
>-|TRBJ2-7|-|TRBV2
ASRETGAGRSYEQY
>TRBD1|TRBJ1-1|-|TRBV29-1
SVPRTGKGFANTEAF
>TRBD2|TRBJ2-7|-|TRBV7-9
ASNSGSGNEQY
>-|TRBJ1-6|-|TRBV6-5
ASIGGVDSPLH
>TRBD2|TRBJ2-3|-|TRBV5-1
ASSLGLAGRTDTQY
>TRBD2|TRBJ2-1|-|TRBV15
ATSRDSGGRNEQF
>TRBD1|TRBJ1-1|once|TRBV6-5
ASSRQGQTEAF